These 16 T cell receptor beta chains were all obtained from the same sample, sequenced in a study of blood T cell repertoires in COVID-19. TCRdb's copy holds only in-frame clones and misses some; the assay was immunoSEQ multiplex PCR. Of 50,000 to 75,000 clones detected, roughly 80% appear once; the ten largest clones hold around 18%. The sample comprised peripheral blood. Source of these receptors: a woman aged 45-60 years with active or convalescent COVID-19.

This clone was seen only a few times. The CDR3 region has the DNA TGTGCCAGCAAAGCGGCCTTTGAGCAGTTCTTC. It is translated as CASKAAFEQFF. V gene TRBV6-5 combines with J gene TRBJ2-1; TRBD2 might be the D (5 bases). With 7 bases removed from V and 9 bases from J, the gap between germline ends came to 10 bases. Germline CDR1 MNHEY, CDR2 SVGAGI. The CDR3 consists of 11 residues.

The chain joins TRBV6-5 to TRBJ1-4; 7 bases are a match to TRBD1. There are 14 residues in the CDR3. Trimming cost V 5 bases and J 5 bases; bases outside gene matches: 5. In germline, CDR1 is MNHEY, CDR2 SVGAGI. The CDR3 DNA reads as TGTGCCAGCAGTATCACAGGGGTAAATGAAAAACTGTTTTTT. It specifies CASSITGVNEKLFF.

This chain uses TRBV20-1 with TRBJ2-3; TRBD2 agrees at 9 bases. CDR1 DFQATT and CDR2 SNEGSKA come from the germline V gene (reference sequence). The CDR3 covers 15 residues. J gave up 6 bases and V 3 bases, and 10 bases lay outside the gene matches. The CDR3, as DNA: TGCAGTGCTAGTGTCGCGGGAGGGCCCTCGGATACGCAGTATTTT. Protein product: CSASVAGGPSDTQYF.

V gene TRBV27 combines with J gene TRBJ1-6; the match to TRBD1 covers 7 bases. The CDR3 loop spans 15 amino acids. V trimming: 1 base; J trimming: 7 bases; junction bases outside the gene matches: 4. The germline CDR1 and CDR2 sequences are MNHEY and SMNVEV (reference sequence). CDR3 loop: CASSLLTGANSPLHF. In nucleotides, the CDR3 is TGTGCCAGCAGTTTATTAACAGGGGCCAATTCACCCCTCCACTTT.

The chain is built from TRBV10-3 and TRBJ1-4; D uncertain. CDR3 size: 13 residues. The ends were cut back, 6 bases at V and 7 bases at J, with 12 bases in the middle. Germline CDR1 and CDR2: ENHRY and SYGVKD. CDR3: CAIRKTDGEKLFF. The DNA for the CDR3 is TGTGCCATCAGAAAGACTGATGGTGAAAAACTGTTTTTT.

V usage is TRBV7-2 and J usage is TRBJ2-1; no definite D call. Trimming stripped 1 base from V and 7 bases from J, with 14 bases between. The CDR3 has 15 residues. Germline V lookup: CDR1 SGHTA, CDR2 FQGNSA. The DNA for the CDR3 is TGTGCCAGCAGCTTAGATCTGGTTTTAGTAAATGAGCAGTTCTTC. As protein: CASSLDLVLVNEQFF.

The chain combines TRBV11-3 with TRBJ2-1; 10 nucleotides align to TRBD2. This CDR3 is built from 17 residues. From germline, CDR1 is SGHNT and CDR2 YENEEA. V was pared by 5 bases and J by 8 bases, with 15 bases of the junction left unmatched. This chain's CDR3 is CASSLGTSDRGTDEQFF. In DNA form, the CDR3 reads TGTGCCAGCAGCCTCGGGACTAGCGATAGGGGTACTGATGAGCAGTTCTTC.

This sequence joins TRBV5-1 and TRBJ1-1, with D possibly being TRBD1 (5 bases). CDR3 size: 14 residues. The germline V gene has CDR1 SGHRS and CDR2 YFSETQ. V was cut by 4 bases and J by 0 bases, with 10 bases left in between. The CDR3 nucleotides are TGCGCCAGCAGCGCCGGGACTGTGAACACTGAAGCTTTCTTT. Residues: CASSAGTVNTEAFF.

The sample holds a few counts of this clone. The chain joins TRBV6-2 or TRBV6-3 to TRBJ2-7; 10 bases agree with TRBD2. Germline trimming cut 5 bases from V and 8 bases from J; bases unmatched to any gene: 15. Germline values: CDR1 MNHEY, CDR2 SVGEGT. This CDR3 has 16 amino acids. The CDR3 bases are TGTGCCAGCAGTCCCATAGCGGGAGGCGGGCTGCCTAAGCAGTACTTC. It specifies CASSPIAGGGLPKQYF.

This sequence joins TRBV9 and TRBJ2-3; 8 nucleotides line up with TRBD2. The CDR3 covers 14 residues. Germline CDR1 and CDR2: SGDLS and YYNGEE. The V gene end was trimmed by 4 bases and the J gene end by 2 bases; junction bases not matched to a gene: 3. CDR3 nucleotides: TGTGCCAGCAGCATAGCGGGGATCACAGATACGCAGTATTTT. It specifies CASSIAGITDTQYF. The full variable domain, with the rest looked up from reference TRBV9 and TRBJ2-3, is DSGVTQTPKHLITATGQRVTLRCSPRSGDLSVYWYQQSLDQGLQFLIQYYNGEERAKGNILERFSAQQFPDLHSELNLSSLELGDSALYFCASSIAGITDTQYFGPGTRLTVL.

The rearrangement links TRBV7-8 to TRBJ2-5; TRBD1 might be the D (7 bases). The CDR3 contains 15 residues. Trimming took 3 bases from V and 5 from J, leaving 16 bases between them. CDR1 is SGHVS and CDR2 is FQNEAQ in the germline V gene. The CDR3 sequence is CASSLGQGGIETQYF. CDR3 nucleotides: TGTGCCAGCAGCTTGGGTCAGGGGGGTATTGAGACCCAGTACTTC.

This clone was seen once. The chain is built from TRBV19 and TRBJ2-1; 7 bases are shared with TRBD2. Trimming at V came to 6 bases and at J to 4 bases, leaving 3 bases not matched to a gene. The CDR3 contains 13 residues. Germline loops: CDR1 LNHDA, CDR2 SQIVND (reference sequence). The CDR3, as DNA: TGTGCCAGTAGCCGGGGACTATACAATGAGCAGTTCTTC. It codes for CASSRGLYNEQFF.

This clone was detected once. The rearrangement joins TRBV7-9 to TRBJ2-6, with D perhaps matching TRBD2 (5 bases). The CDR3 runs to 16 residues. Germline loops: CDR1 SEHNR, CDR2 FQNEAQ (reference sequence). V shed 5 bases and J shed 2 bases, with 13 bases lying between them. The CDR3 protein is CASSQKVGAGANVLTF. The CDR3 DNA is TGTGCCAGCAGCCAGAAGGTCGGGGCTGGGGCCAACGTCCTGACTTTC.

The CDR3 is CASSSGEERNTIYF. CDR3 bases: TGCGCCAGCAGCTCTGGAGAAGAGAGGAACACCATATATTTT. The chain carries TRBV5-1 and TRBJ1-3; no clear D. Germline CDR1 is SGHRS and CDR2 is YFSETQ. With 3 bases removed from V and 7 bases from J, the gap between germline ends came to 14 bases. This CDR3 region has 14 residues.

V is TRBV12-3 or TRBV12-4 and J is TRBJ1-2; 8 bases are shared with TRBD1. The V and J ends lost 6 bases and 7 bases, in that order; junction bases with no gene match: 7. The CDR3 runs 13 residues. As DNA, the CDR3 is TGTGCCAGCAGAAATCAGGGGGCCGTTGGCTACACCTTC. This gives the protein CASRNQGAVGYTF.

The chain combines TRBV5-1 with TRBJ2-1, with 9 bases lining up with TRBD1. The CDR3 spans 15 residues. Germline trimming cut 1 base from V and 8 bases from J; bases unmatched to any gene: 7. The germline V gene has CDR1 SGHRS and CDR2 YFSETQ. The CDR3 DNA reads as TGCGCCAGCAGCTTGCGTGGACAGGGGTTAGATGAGCAGTTCTTC. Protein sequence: CASSLRGQGLDEQFF.